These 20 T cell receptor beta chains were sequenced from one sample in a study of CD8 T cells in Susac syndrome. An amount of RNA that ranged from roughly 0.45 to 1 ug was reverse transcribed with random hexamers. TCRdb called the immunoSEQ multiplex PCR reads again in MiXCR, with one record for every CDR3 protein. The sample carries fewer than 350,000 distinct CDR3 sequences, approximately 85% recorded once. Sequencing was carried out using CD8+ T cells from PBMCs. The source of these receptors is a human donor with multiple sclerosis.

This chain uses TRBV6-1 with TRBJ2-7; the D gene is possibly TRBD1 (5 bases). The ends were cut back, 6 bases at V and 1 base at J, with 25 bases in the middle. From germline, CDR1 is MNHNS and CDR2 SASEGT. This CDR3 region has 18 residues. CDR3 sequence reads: CASRPGWLDSTVSYEQYF. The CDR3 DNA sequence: TGTGCCAGCAGGCCCGGATGGCTCGACAGCACCGTTTCCTACGAGCAGTACTTC.

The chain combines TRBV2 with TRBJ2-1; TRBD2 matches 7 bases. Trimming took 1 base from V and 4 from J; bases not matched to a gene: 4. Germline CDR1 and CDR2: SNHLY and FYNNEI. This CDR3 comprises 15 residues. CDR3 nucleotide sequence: TGTGCCAGCAGTGAAGAACTAGCGCGTTACAATGAGCAGTTCTTC. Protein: CASSEELARYNEQFF.

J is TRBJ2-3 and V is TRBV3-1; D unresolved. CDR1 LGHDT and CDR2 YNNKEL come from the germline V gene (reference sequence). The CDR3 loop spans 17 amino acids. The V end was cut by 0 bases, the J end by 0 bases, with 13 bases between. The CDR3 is CASSQDLGHPSTDTQYF. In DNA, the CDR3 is TGTGCCAGCAGCCAAGATCTTGGGCACCCTAGCACAGATACGCAGTATTTT.

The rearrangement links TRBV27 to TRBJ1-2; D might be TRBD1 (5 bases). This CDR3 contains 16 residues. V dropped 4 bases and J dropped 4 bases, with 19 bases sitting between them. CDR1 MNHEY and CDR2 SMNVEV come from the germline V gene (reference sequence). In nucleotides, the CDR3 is TGTGCCAGCAGTTCCCCGCGGGGGGGGGTCGGCTATGGCTACACCTTC. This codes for CASSSPRGGVGYGYTF.

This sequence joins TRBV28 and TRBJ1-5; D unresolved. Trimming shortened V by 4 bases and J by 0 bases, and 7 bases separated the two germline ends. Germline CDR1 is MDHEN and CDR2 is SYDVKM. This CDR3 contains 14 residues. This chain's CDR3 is CASSSRGSNQPQHF. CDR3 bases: TGTGCCAGCAGTTCTCGAGGTAGCAATCAGCCCCAGCATTTT.

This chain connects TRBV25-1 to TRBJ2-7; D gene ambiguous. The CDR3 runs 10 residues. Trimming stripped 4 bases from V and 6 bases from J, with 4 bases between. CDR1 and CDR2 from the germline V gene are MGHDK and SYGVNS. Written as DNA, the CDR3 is TGTGCCAGCAGTGCGTTCGAGCAGTACTTC. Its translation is CASSAFEQYF.

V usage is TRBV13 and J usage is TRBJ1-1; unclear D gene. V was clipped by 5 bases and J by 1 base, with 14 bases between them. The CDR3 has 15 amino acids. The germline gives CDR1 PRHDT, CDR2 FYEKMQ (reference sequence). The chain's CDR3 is CASSPQLQGNTEAFF. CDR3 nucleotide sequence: TGTGCCAGCAGCCCCCAATTACAAGGGAACACTGAAGCTTTCTTT.

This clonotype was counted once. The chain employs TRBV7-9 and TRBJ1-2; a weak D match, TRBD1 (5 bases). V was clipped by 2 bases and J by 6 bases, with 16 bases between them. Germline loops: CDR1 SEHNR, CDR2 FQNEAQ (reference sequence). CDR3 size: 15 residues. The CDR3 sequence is CASSLMHGGKDGYTF. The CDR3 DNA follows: TGTGCCAGCAGCTTAATGCACGGGGGGAAGGATGGCTACACCTTC.

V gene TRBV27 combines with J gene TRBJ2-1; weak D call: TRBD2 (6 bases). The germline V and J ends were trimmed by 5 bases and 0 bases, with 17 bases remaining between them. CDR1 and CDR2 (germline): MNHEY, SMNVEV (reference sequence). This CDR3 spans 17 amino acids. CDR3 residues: CASSPGTGGSSYNEQFF. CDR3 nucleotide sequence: TGTGCCAGCAGTCCAGGGACTGGGGGTAGCTCCTACAATGAGCAGTTCTTC.

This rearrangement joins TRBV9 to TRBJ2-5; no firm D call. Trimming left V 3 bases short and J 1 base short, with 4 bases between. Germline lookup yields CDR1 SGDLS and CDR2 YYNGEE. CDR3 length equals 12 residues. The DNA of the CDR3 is TGTGCCAGCAGCGGACCCCAAGAGACCCAGTACTTC. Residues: CASSGPQETQYF.

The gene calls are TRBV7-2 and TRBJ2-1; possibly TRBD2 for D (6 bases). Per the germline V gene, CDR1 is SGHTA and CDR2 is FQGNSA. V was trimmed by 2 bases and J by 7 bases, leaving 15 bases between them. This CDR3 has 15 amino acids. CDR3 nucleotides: TGTGCCAGCAGCTTACTAGCGAGAGCCCTAAATGAGCAGTTCTTC. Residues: CASSLLARALNEQFF.

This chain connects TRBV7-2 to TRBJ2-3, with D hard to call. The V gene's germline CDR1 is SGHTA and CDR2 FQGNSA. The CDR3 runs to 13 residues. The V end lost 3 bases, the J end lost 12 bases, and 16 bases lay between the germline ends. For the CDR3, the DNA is TGTGCCAGCAGCTTTACCGGGTTCCGATTCCAGTATTTT. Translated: CASSFTGFRFQYF. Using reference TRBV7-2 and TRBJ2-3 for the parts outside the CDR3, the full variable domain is GAGVSQSPSNKVTEKGKDVELRCDPISGHTALYWYRQSLGQGLEFLIYFQGNSAPDKSGLPSDRFSAERTGGSVSTLTIQRTQQEDSAVYLCASSFTGFRFQYFGPGTRLTVL.

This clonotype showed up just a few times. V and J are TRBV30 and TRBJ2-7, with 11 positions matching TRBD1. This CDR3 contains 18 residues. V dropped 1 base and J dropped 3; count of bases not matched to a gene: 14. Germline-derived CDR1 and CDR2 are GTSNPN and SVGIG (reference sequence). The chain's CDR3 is CAWSGAGQGALIIYEQYF. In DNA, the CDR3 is TGTGCCTGGAGTGGAGCAGGACAGGGGGCGCTTATTATCTACGAGCAGTACTTC.

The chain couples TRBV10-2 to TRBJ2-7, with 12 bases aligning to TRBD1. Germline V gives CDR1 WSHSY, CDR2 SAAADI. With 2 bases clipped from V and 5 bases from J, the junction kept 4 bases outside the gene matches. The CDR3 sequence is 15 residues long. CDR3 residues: CASSEGTGGYDEQYF. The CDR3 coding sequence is TGCGCCAGCAGTGAGGGGACAGGGGGCTACGACGAGCAGTACTTC.

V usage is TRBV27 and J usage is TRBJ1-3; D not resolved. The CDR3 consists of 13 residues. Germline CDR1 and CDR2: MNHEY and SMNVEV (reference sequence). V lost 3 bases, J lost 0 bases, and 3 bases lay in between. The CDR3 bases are TGTGCCAGCAGTTTGGGCTCTGGAAACACCATATATTTT. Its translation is CASSLGSGNTIYF.

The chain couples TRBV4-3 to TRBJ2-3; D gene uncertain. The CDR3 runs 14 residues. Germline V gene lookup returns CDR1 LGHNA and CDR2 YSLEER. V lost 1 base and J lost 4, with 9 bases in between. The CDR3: CASSQGWAADTQYF. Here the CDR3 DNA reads TGCGCCAGCAGCCAAGGGTGGGCCGCAGATACGCAGTATTTT.

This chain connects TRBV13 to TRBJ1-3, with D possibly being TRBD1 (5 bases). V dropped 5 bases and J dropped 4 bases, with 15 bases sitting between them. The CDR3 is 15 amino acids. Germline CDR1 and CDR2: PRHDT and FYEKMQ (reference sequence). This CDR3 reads CASSPGASGGNTIYF. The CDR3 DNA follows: TGTGCCAGCAGCCCCGGGGCCTCGGGGGGAAACACCATATATTTT. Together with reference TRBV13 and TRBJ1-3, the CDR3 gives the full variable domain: AAGVIQSPRHLIKEKRETATLKCYPIPRHDTVYWYQQGPGQDPQFLISFYEKMQSDKGSIPDRFSAQQFSDYHSELNMSSLELGDSALYFCASSPGASGGNTIYFGEGSWLTVV.

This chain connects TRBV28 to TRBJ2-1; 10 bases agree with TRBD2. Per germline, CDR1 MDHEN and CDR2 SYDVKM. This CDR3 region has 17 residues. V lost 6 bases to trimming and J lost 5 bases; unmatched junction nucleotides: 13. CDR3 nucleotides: TGTGCCAGCAGCTCCGAAATCCTAGCGGGAGCCGACAATGAGCAGTTCTTC. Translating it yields CASSSEILAGADNEQFF.

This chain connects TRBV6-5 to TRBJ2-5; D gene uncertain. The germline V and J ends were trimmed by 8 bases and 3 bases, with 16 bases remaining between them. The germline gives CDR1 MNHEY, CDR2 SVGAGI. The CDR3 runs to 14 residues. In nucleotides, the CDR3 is TGTGCCAGCGCTTTTGGCTTGGGAAAAGAGACCCAGTACTTC. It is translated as CASAFGLGKETQYF.

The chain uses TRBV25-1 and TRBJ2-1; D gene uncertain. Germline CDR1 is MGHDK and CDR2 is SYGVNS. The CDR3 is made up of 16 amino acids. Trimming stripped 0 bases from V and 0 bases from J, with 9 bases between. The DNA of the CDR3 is TGTGCCAGCAGTGAATACTGGCGGAACTCCTACAATGAGCAGTTCTTC. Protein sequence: CASSEYWRNSYNEQFF.